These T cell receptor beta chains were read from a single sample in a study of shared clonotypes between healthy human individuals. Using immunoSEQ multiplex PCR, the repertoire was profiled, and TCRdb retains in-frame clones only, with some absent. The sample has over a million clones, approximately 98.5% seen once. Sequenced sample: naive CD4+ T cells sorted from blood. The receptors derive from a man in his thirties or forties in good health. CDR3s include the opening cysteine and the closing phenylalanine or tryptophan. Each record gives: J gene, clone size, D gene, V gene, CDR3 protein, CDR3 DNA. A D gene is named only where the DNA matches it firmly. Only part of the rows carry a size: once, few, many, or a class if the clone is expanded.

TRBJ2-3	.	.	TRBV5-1	CASSLPDTDTQYF	TGCGCCAGCAGCTTGCCAGACACAGATACGCAGTATTTT
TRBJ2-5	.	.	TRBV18	CASSPRDPETQYF	TGTGCCAGCTCACCACGAGACCCAGAGACCCAGTACTTC
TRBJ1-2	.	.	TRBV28	CASSLFPGSVDGYTF	TGTGCCAGCAGTTTATTCCCGGGTTCCGTGGATGGCTACACCTTC
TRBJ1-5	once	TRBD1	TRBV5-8	CASSFRGLGQPQHF	TGTGCCAGCAGCTTCAGGGGGCTGGGTCAGCCCCAGCATTTT
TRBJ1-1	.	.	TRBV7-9	CASSEMVGTEAFF	TGTGCCAGCAGCGAGATGGTGGGCACTGAAGCTTTCTTT
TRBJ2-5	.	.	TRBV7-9	CASSLALGKQETQYF	TGTGCCAGCAGCTTAGCATTGGGCAAGCAAGAGACCCAGTACTTC
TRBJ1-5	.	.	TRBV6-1	CASSVQLNQPQHF	TGTGCCAGCAGTGTCCAGCTGAATCAGCCCCAGCATTTT
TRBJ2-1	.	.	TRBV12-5	CASGLVLGGLAEQFF	TGTGCTAGTGGTTTGGTACTAGGGGGGTTAGCTGAGCAGTTCTTC
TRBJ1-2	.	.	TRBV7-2	CASSLVIGLDAF	TGTGCCAGCAGCTTAGTGATTGGGTTGGACGCCTTC
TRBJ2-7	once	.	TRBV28	CASSFGRRAYEQYF	TGTGCCAGCAGTTTCGGGCGCCGGGCCTACGAGCAGTACTTC
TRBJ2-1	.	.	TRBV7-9	CASSPRLSSSYNEQFF	TGTGCCAGCAGCCCGAGACTCTCGAGCTCCTACAATGAGCAGTTCTTC
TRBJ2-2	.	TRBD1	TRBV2	CASSLQTGVYTGELFF	TGTGCCAGCAGTTTGCAAACAGGGGTGTACACCGGGGAGCTGTTTTTT
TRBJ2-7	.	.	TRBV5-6	CASSSDPRDASYEQYF	TGTGCCAGCAGCTCAGACCCCCGGGACGCCTCCTACGAGCAGTACTTC
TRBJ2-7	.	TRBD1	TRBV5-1	CASSLSAGGFYEQYF	TGCGCCAGCAGCTTGTCGGCAGGGGGCTTCTACGAGCAGTACTTC
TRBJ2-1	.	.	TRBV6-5	CASSYFSEHEQFF	TGTGCCAGCAGTTATTTTTCCGAGCATGAGCAGTTCTTC
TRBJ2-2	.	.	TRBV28	CASSLPPMAGHTGELFF	TGTGCCAGCAGTTTACCTCCGATGGCAGGTCATACCGGGGAGCTGTTTTTT
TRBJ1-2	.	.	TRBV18	CASSPPVRLDTEYGYTF	TGTGCCAGCTCACCACCGGTCAGGTTAGACACGGAGTATGGCTACACCTTC
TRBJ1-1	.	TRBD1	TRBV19	CASISIARGRTEAFF	TGTGCCAGTATTAGTATTGCAAGGGGGCGCACTGAAGCTTTCTTT
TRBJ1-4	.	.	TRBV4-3	CASSQGKGVSKPEKLFF	TGCGCCAGCAGCCAAGGGAAGGGAGTCTCCAAGCCTGAAAAACTGTTTTTT
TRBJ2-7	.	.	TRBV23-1	CASSSVGSYEQYF	TGCGCCAGCAGTTCAGTGGGCTCCTACGAGCAGTACTTC
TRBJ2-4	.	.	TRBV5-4	CAPAKNIQYF	TGTGCCCCAGCCAAAAACATTCAGTACTTC
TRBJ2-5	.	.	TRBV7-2	CASSAPGGQETQYF	TGTGCCAGCAGCGCGCCAGGGGGGCAAGAGACCCAGTACTTC
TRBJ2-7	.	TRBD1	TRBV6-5	CASSRGQGTYEQYF	TGTGCCAGCTCCCGGGGACAGGGAACCTACGAGCAGTACTTC
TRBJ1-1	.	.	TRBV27	CASSLSRIGNTEAFF	TGTGCCAGCAGTTTGTCCCGGATCGGGAACACTGAAGCTTTCTTT
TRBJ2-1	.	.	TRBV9	CASSELDYSEQFF	TGTGCCAGCAGCGAGCTAGACTATAGTGAGCAGTTCTTC
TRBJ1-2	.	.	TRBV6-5	CASTKYPVYGYTF	TGTGCCAGCACCAAGTATCCAGTCTATGGCTACACCTTC
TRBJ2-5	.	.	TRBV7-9	CASSRTPGETQYF	TGTGCCAGCAGCCGTACACCGGGGGAGACCCAGTACTTC
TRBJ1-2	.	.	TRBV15	CATSRKKRDKYGYTF	TGTGCCACCAGCAGAAAAAAACGGGACAAGTATGGCTACACCTTC
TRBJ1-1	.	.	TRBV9	CASSVRGFGAEAFF	TGTGCCAGCAGCGTAAGGGGCTTTGGGGCTGAAGCTTTCTTT
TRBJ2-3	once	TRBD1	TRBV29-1	CSVEPNRGPDTQYF	TGCAGCGTTGAACCGAACAGGGGCCCCGATACGCAGTATTTT
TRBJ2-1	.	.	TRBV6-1	CASSEEANEQFF	TGTGCCAGCAGTGAAGAGGCAAATGAGCAGTTCTTC
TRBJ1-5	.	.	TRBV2	CASSERGPNQPQHF	TGTGCCAGCAGTGAACGCGGACCCAATCAGCCCCAGCATTTT
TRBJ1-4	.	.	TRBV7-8	CASSLRFATNEKLFF	TGTGCCAGCAGCTTAAGGTTTGCAACTAATGAAAAACTGTTTTTT
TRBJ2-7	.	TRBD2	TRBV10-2	CASSLGTSGRRYEQYF	TGCGCCAGCAGCCTTGGGACTAGCGGGAGGCGGTACGAGCAGTACTTC
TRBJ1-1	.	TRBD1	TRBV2	CASSIRQGAFRAEAFF	TGTGCCAGCAGTATCCGACAGGGGGCCTTTCGCGCTGAAGCTTTCTTT
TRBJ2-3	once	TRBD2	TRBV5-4	CASSRGTSGDTDTQYF	TGTGCCAGCAGCCGAGGGACTAGCGGCGACACAGATACGCAGTATTTT
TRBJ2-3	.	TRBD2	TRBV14	CASSQRLPGLPSGDTQYF	TGTGCCAGCAGCCAACGGCTTCCGGGACTACCTTCAGGAGATACGCAGTATTTT
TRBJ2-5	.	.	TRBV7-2	CASSSLYWETQYF	TGTGCCAGCAGCTCCCTTTATTGGGAGACCCAGTACTTC
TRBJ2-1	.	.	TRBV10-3	CATAKGGNEQFF	TGTGCCACCGCAAAAGGGGGCAATGAGCAGTTCTTC
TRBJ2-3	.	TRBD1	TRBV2	CASSAGGASHSWGDTQYF	TGTGCCAGCAGTGCAGGGGGCGCTAGCCATTCCTGGGGGGATACGCAGTATTTT
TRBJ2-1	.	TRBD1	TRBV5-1	CASSPGQGSYNEQFF	TGCGCCAGCAGCCCGGGACAGGGGAGCTACAATGAGCAGTTCTTC
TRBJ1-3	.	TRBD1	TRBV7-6	CASSPRGQTDMSSGNTIYF	TGTGCCAGCAGCCCCCGGGGACAGACCGACATGAGCTCTGGAAACACCATATATTTT
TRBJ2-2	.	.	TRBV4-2	CASSQEGANTGELFF	TGTGCCAGCAGCCAAGAAGGGGCGAACACCGGGGAGCTGTTTTTT
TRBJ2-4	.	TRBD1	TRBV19	CASSTTGTGSLKHF	TGTGCCAGTAGTACAACCGGGACAGGGTCCCTAAAACACTTC
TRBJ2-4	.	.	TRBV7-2	CASSLAGTVLSAKNIQYF	TGTGCCAGCAGCTTAGCCGGGACCGTTCTTTCGGCCAAAAACATTCAGTACTTC
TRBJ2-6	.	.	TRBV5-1	CASIGPGVLSSGANVLTF	TGCGCCAGCATTGGGCCAGGGGTCCTAAGCTCTGGGGCCAACGTCCTGACTTTC
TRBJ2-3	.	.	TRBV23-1	CASSPEPTKPSTDTQYF	TGCGCCAGCAGCCCTGAGCCCACCAAACCTAGCACAGATACGCAGTATTTT
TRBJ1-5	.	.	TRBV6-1	CASSERRGGGNVNHF	TGTGCCAGCAGTGAAAGAAGGGGGGGAGGGAATGTCAATCATTTT
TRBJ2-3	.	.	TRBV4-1	CASSPYSVDTDTQYF	TGCGCCAGCAGCCCGTACTCGGTGGACACAGATACGCAGTATTTT
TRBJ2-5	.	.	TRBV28	CAIKPGGAGTQETQYF	TGTGCCATTAAACCCGGAGGTGCAGGGACCCAAGAGACCCAGTACTTC
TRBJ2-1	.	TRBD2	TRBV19	CASNLAGEYEEQFF	TGTGCCAGTAATCTGGCGGGAGAATATGAGGAGCAGTTCTTC